A selection of T cell receptor beta chains follows, all from one sample in a study of tumor-infiltrating lymphocytes in localized non-small cell lung cancer. Clones were read by immunoSEQ multiplex PCR, and TCRdb kept only the in-frame ones, dropping some. The data contain about 9,200 clones, 50% to 75% of them singletons. The sequenced sample was uninvolved lung tissue not adjacent to the tumor. The receptors stem from a human donor with non-small cell lung cancer. The CDR3 runs from the conserved cysteine through the conserved F or W. Fields, in order: CDR3 protein, CDR3 DNA, V gene, J gene, D gene, clone size. The D gene is left open where the match is weak. Rows may omit the clone size; those that give it use once, few, many or a size class.

CDR3 protein: CASSQWGQKNTEAFF; CDR3 DNA: TGCGCCAGCAGTCAATGGGGACAGAAGAACACTGAAGCTTTCTTT; V gene: TRBV23-1; J gene: TRBJ1-1; D gene: TRBD1; clone size: .
CDR3 protein: CASSPTWPNTGELFF; CDR3 DNA: TGCGCCAGCAGCCCTACATGGCCGAACACCGGGGAGCTGTTTTTT; V gene: TRBV4-1; J gene: TRBJ2-2; D gene: .; clone size: once
CDR3 protein: CASSLGRDSVNYGYTF; CDR3 DNA: TGTGCCAGCAGCTTAGGCCGGGACAGCGTTAACTATGGCTACACCTTC; V gene: TRBV7-9; J gene: TRBJ1-2; D gene: TRBD1; clone size: few
CDR3 protein: CASSWTASYNEQFF; CDR3 DNA: TGTGCCAGTAGTTGGACAGCCTCCTACAATGAGCAGTTCTTC; V gene: TRBV19; J gene: TRBJ2-1; D gene: .; clone size: medium-sized
CDR3 protein: CASSQRTGQANTEAFF; CDR3 DNA: TGCGCCAGCAGCCAGCGAACGGGACAGGCGAACACTGAAGCTTTCTTT; V gene: TRBV4-3; J gene: TRBJ1-1; D gene: TRBD1; clone size: .
CDR3 protein: CASSPFRDRAAETQYF; CDR3 DNA: TGTGCCAGCAGCCCTTTCCGGGACAGGGCTGCGGAGACCCAGTACTTC; V gene: TRBV14; J gene: TRBJ2-5; D gene: TRBD1; clone size: .
CDR3 protein: CASSFGQGNTGELFF; CDR3 DNA: TGCGCCAGCAGCTTCGGACAGGGGAACACCGGGGAGCTGTTTTTT; V gene: TRBV5-1; J gene: TRBJ2-2; D gene: TRBD1; clone size: .
CDR3 protein: CASSYQGRGGYTF; CDR3 DNA: TGTGCCAGCAGTTACCAGGGGCGCGGCGGCTACACCTTC; V gene: TRBV6-6; J gene: TRBJ1-2; D gene: .; clone size: .
CDR3 protein: CASSWENTEAFF; CDR3 DNA: TGTGCCAGCAGCTGGGAGAACACTGAAGCTTTCTTT; V gene: TRBV11-3; J gene: TRBJ1-1; D gene: .; clone size: .
CDR3 protein: CASSRREAAEAFF; CDR3 DNA: TGTGCCAGTAGTCGTCGGGAGGCAGCGGAAGCTTTCTTT; V gene: TRBV19; J gene: TRBJ1-1; D gene: .; clone size: once
CDR3 protein: CASSHVVGGDYGYTF; CDR3 DNA: TGTGCCAGCAGCCACGTTGTGGGGGGGGACTATGGCTACACCTTC; V gene: TRBV4-2; J gene: TRBJ1-2; D gene: .; clone size: once
CDR3 protein: CASSQDGILSDSPLHF; CDR3 DNA: TGCGCCAGCAGCCAAGATGGCATCCTCTCCGATTCACCCCTCCACTTT; V gene: TRBV4-1; J gene: TRBJ1-6; D gene: .; clone size: .
CDR3 protein: CASSLQGYNEQFF; CDR3 DNA: TGTGCCAGCAGCTTACAGGGCTACAATGAGCAGTTCTTC; V gene: TRBV11-2; J gene: TRBJ2-1; D gene: .; clone size: few
CDR3 protein: CASSLEGAGANVLTF; CDR3 DNA: TGCGCCAGCAGCTTGGAAGGGGCTGGGGCCAACGTCCTGACTTTC; V gene: TRBV5-1; J gene: TRBJ2-6; D gene: .; clone size: .
CDR3 protein: CASSYEPAMGGNTIYF; CDR3 DNA: TGTGCCAGCAGTTACGAGCCAGCTATGGGTGGAAACACCATATATTTT; V gene: TRBV6-6; J gene: TRBJ1-3; D gene: .; clone size: .
CDR3 protein: CAISLGGARYNEQFF; CDR3 DNA: TGTGCCATCAGTCTAGGAGGGGCGCGGTACAATGAGCAGTTCTTC; V gene: TRBV10-3; J gene: TRBJ2-1; D gene: .; clone size: .
CDR3 protein: CASSLRSLVGARGEQFF; CDR3 DNA: TGTGCCAGCAGCTTACGATCCCTAGTGGGAGCGAGGGGTGAGCAGTTCTTC; V gene: TRBV11-1; J gene: TRBJ2-1; D gene: .; clone size: .
CDR3 protein: CAISLGANQPQHF; CDR3 DNA: TGTGCCATCAGTTTGGGAGCCAATCAGCCCCAGCATTTT; V gene: TRBV10-3; J gene: TRBJ1-5; D gene: .; clone size: few
CDR3 protein: CASSQDQGPSTDTQYF; CDR3 DNA: TGCGCCAGCAGCCAAGATCAGGGCCCCTCCACAGATACGCAGTATTTT; V gene: TRBV4-1; J gene: TRBJ2-3; D gene: .; clone size: .
CDR3 protein: CASSYAGLEAFF; CDR3 DNA: TGTGCCAGCAGTTATGCAGGACTTGAAGCTTTCTTT; V gene: TRBV6-4; J gene: TRBJ1-1; D gene: .; clone size: .
CDR3 protein: CASRDSFYGYTF; CDR3 DNA: TGTGCCAGCCGGGACAGTTTTTATGGCTACACCTTC; V gene: TRBV28; J gene: TRBJ1-2; D gene: TRBD1; clone size: .
CDR3 protein: CASSLAGVGEQFF; CDR3 DNA: TGTGCCAGCAGCTTAGCAGGGGTCGGTGAGCAGTTCTTC; V gene: TRBV7-2; J gene: TRBJ2-1; D gene: .; clone size: .
CDR3 protein: CASSIGGRAEQYF; CDR3 DNA: TGTGCCAGTAGTATAGGTGGTAGGGCCGAGCAGTACTTC; V gene: TRBV19; J gene: TRBJ2-7; D gene: .; clone size: .
CDR3 protein: CASSQQSGELFF; CDR3 DNA: TGTGCCAGCAGTCAGCAATCCGGGGAGCTGTTTTTT; V gene: TRBV6-6; J gene: TRBJ2-2; D gene: .; clone size: .
CDR3 protein: CASRGGSPLHF; CDR3 DNA: TGTGCCAGCAGGGGAGGTTCACCCCTCCACTTT; V gene: TRBV2; J gene: TRBJ1-6; D gene: .; clone size: once
CDR3 protein: CASSGGQGESGYTF; CDR3 DNA: TGTGCCAGCAGTGGGGGACAGGGGGAGAGTGGCTACACCTTC; V gene: TRBV2; J gene: TRBJ1-2; D gene: TRBD1; clone size: .
CDR3 protein: CASSDSQGADTQYF; CDR3 DNA: TGTGCCAGCAGTGACTCACAGGGGGCAGATACGCAGTATTTT; V gene: TRBV6-4; J gene: TRBJ2-3; D gene: TRBD1; clone size: few